The next 7 T cell receptor beta chains were all read from a single sample in a study of Tregs in tolerant kidney transplant recipients. This table comes from immunoSEQ multiplex PCR, and its TCRdb copy is limited to in-frame clones, with some not included. The data contain 240,000 or so clones, roughly four fifths of them singletons. Sequencing was carried out using CD4+ T cells from blood. Receptors were obtained from a human donor in good health.

The sample holds one count of this clone. This chain links TRBV20-1 with TRBJ2-7; D is unresolved. The CDR3 totals 11 residues. Germline-derived CDR1 and CDR2 are DFQATT and SNEGSKA (reference sequence). Trimming cost V 3 bases and J 2 bases, with 5 bases left between them. The CDR3 coding sequence is TGCAGTGCTAGTCGAACCTACGAGCAGTACTTC. It yields the protein CSASRTYEQYF.

Details on this clone: The sample carries other DNA sequences with the same CDR3. The rearrangement joins TRBV20-1 to TRBJ2-5; no clear D gene. This CDR3 region has 11 residues. Between the trimmed V and J ends, which lost 2 bases and 4 bases, there was a span of 5 bases. Germline V gene lookup returns CDR1 DFQATT and CDR2 SNEGSKA (reference sequence). This CDR3 reads CSARLGETQYF. DNA of the CDR3: TGCAGTGCTAGATTGGGAGAGACCCAGTACTTC.

The chain carries TRBV7-9 and TRBJ2-7, with D hard to call. Per the germline V gene, CDR1 is SEHNR and CDR2 is FQNEAQ (reference sequence). CDR3 size: 14 residues. V dropped 1 base and J dropped 1 base, with 8 bases sitting between them. The DNA of the CDR3 is TGTGCCAGCAGCTTAGACGTGGGGTCCTACGAGCAGTACTTC. Translating it yields CASSLDVGSYEQYF. The variable domain in full, with the rest retrieved from reference TRBV7-9 and TRBJ2-7, is DTGVSQNPRHKITKRGQNVTFRCDPISEHNRLYWYRQTLGQGPEFLTYFQNEAQLEKSRLLSDRFSAERPKGSFSTLEIQRTEQGDSAMYLCASSLDVGSYEQYFGPGTRLTVT.

The chain carries TRBV7-9 and TRBJ2-3; a weak D match, TRBD2 (5 bases). V lost 1 base, J lost 5 bases, and 10 bases lay in between. Germline V gives CDR1 SEHNR, CDR2 FQNEAQ (reference sequence). CDR3 length: 14 residues. The CDR3 region has the DNA TGTGCCAGCAGCTTAGGGATAGCGCAAGATACGCAGTATTTT. Amino acid sequence: CASSLGIAQDTQYF.

Remarks on this clone: Other DNA sequences in the sample encode the same CDR3. The chain combines TRBV5-1 with TRBJ2-3; a weak D match, TRBD1 (5 bases). CDR3 size: 14 residues. V gave up 1 base and J gave up 3 bases, with 9 bases separating them. Germline V CDR1 and CDR2: SGHRS, YFSETQ. In DNA, the CDR3 is TGCGCCAGCAGCTTGTCCCAGGGAACAGATACGCAGTATTTT. It codes for CASSLSQGTDTQYF.

This clone was detected only a few times. V usage is TRBV6-6 and J usage is TRBJ1-3; perhaps TRBD1 as D (5 bases). This CDR3 region has 16 residues. V dropped 2 bases and J dropped 0 bases, with 11 bases sitting between them. In germline, CDR1 is MNHNY, CDR2 SVGAGI (reference sequence). In DNA, the CDR3 is TGTGCCAGCAGTTACAACAGGCCGAGCTCTGGAAACACCATATATTTT. Its protein product is CASSYNRPSSGNTIYF.

This chain links TRBV27 with TRBJ2-7; D may be TRBD1 (5 bases). V lost 6 bases, J lost 2 bases, and 23 bases lay in between. The length of the CDR3 is 17 residues. Germline V gives CDR1 MNHEY, CDR2 SMNVEV (reference sequence). The CDR3 reads CASSSLTAIPLTYEQYF. CDR3 in DNA: TGTGCCAGCAGCTCTCTGACAGCGATCCCTCTTACCTACGAGCAGTACTTC.